The 10 T cell receptor beta chains below were found in one sample sequenced in a study of T cells in Graves' hyperthyroidism and ophthalmopathy. RNA transcripts yielded amplified TCR beta CDR3 regions. The TCR CDR3 first-round RT-PCR relied on the HTBI primer set. Via MiXCR, TCRdb re-called the multiplex PCR reads, giving one row per CDR3 protein. This sample carries around 270,000 distinct CDR3 sequences, roughly a fifth of them seen once, and the ten largest clones take 35% to 45%. Sequenced input: blood. Receptors originate from a man aged 45-60 years with Graves' ophthalmopathy.

The sample holds many counts of this clonotype. This chain joins TRBV15 and TRBJ1-4; the match to TRBD1 covers 8 bases. Unmatched junction bases numbered 9, after V lost 4 bases and J lost 5 bases. Germline-derived CDR1 and CDR2 are LNHNV and YYDKDF (reference sequence). This CDR3 is 16 amino acids long. The CDR3 DNA reads TGTGCCACCAGCAAGACAGGGGACATCCTCAATGAAAAACTGTTTTTT. Its translation is CATSKTGDILNEKLFF.

This clonotype was counted at least ten times. The chain links TRBV5-6 to TRBJ2-1, with D tentatively TRBD2 (5 bases). The germline gives CDR1 SGHDT, CDR2 YYEEEE. The CDR3 extends over 14 amino acids. Trimming stripped 0 bases from V and 2 bases from J, with 6 bases between. CDR3 protein: CASSLDGAYNEQFF. The CDR3 DNA reads TGTGCCAGCAGCTTGGACGGGGCCTACAATGAGCAGTTCTTC.

The chain has TRBV10-2 and TRBJ1-5; maybe TRBD1 (5 bases). Trimming pared 5 bases from V and 5 bases from J, leaving 13 bases between. Per germline, CDR1 WSHSY and CDR2 SAAADI. CDR3 length equals 14 residues. DNA of the CDR3: TGCGCCAGCAGTCCTGGGGGGTTGGATCAGCCCCAGCATTTT. It translates to CASSPGGLDQPQHF.

V and J are TRBV29-1 and TRBJ1-2, with D possibly being TRBD1 (6 bases). CDR1 and CDR2 (germline): SQVTM, ANQGSEA. Trimming stripped 6 bases from V and 6 bases from J, with 23 bases between. This CDR3 is built from 15 residues. The CDR3 protein is CSVGLARGGAHGYTF. CDR3 DNA sequence: TGCAGCGTGGGCCTAGCTCGGGGGGGGGCGCATGGCTACACCTTC.

V is TRBV5-8 and J is TRBJ1-1; D is unresolved. Trimming took 2 bases from V and 1 from J, leaving 9 bases between them. Germline V gene sequence: CDR1 SGHTS, CDR2 YDEGEE. The CDR3 covers 14 residues. CDR3 amino acids: CASSFEDPNTEAFF. Here the CDR3 DNA reads TGTGCCAGCAGCTTTGAGGATCCGAACACTGAAGCTTTCTTT.

The chain employs TRBV20-1 and TRBJ2-3; D is undetermined. Per the germline V gene, CDR1 is DFQATT and CDR2 is SNEGSKA (reference sequence). The CDR3 runs to 14 residues. The V and J ends lost 2 bases and 0 bases respectively, with 9 bases between them. CDR3 region: CSARSQGSTDTQYF. The DNA of the CDR3 is TGCAGTGCTAGATCTCAAGGCAGCACAGATACGCAGTATTTT.

There are many counts of this clonotype. The CDR3 loop is CASSSLERQVLGETQYF. The DNA of the CDR3 is TGTGCCAGCAGCTCCCTTGAGAGGCAGGTCCTAGGGGAGACCCAGTACTTC. The chain has TRBV7-3 and TRBJ2-5, with D unclear. The V and J ends lost 4 bases and 5 bases respectively, with 23 bases between them. Germline V gene sequence: CDR1 SGHTA, CDR2 FQGTGA. The CDR3 has 17 amino acids.

At least ten counts were recorded for this clonotype. The chain employs TRBV5-1 and TRBJ2-1; 8 nucleotides align to TRBD1. This CDR3 spans 12 amino acids. J lost 8 bases, V lost 8 bases, and 6 bases had no gene match. The V gene's germline CDR1 is SGHRS and CDR2 YFSETQ. The CDR3 DNA reads as TGCGCCAGTACCGACAGGGGTCATGAGCAGTTCTTC. Its protein is CASTDRGHEQFF.

The chain has TRBV28 and TRBJ1-4; the D is unclear. The length of the CDR3 is 12 residues. V lost 4 bases, J lost 5 bases, and 5 bases lay in between. Germline loops: CDR1 MDHEN, CDR2 SYDVKM. The DNA of the CDR3 is TGTGCCAGCAGTTCCGGAAATGAAAAACTGTTTTTT. Its protein product is CASSSGNEKLFF.

DNA of the CDR3: TGCGCCAGCAGGGCAGCCGCGAACACCGGGGAGCTGTTTTTT. Amino acids: CASRAAANTGELFF. The rearrangement uses TRBV5-1 and TRBJ2-2; unclear D gene. CDR3 length equals 14 residues. The germline V and J ends were trimmed by 5 bases and 0 bases, with 8 bases remaining between them. Germline V CDR1 and CDR2: SGHRS, YFSETQ.